These 25 T cell receptor beta chains were sequenced from one sample in a study of cytomegalovirus exposure and HLA in healthy donors. 60 Vbeta and 13 Jbeta primers were used in PCR. Assay used: immunoSEQ multiplex PCR; TCRdb lists only in-frame clones, some missing. The sample lists around 170,000 clones, approximately 79% occurring once. The sample consisted of PBMCs. These receptors originate from a man aged 35-49 years in good health and CMV-seropositive.

This chain joins TRBV19 and TRBJ1-1; TRBD1 might be the D (6 bases). Trimming took off 5 bases at V and 0 bases at J, with 10 bases between the two ends. CDR1 LNHDA and CDR2 SQIVND come from the germline V gene (reference sequence). There are 14 residues in the CDR3. In DNA form, the CDR3 reads TGTGCCAGTAGTGACGGACAGCTGAACACTGAAGCTTTCTTT. Protein: CASSDGQLNTEAFF.

This clone was counted a few times. The chain combines TRBV7-9 with TRBJ2-1; 9 nucleotides align to TRBD1. The CDR3 is 17 amino acids. After removal of 5 bases from V and 10 bases from J, the junction contained 18 bases not matched to a gene. The germline CDR1 and CDR2 sequences are SEHNR and FQNEAQ (reference sequence). The CDR3 DNA is TGTGCCAGCAGCCCCGTTATACAGGGGGCGCAAGCTATCGAGCAGTTCTTC. Its translation is CASSPVIQGAQAIEQFF.

This clone turned up a few times. The rearrangement joins TRBV27 to TRBJ1-5, with D unresolved. CDR1 and CDR2 (germline): MNHEY, SMNVEV (reference sequence). The CDR3 runs to 15 residues. Trimming removed 6 bases from V and 4 bases from J, with 16 bases in between. CDR3 coding DNA: TGTGCCAGCAGCCTAGGACGGGGTCCAAATCAGCCCCAGCATTTT. This encodes CASSLGRGPNQPQHF.

V is TRBV5-4 and J is TRBJ1-3; TRBD1 agrees at 7 bases. The CDR3 runs 15 residues. Germline V gene lookup returns CDR1 SGHNT and CDR2 YYREEE (reference sequence). Unmatched junction bases numbered 7, after V lost 0 bases and J lost 7 bases. This CDR3 reads CASSLDRGPGNTIYF. CDR3 bases: TGTGCCAGCAGCTTGGACAGGGGCCCGGGGAACACCATATATTTT.

The gene calls are TRBV4-3 and TRBJ2-5, with D perhaps TRBD1 (7 bases). V was shortened by 1 base and J by 4 bases, with 10 bases between the two germline ends. Germline assignment: CDR1 LGHNA and CDR2 YSLEER. This CDR3 is built from 14 residues. In DNA form, the CDR3 reads TGCGCCAGCAGCCAAGGACAGGGAGGAGAGACCCAGTACTTC. It translates to CASSQGQGGETQYF.

V and J are TRBV7-2 and TRBJ1-4, with a weak D call TRBD1 (6 bases). V was pared by 4 bases and J by 0 bases, with 12 bases between. The germline V gene has CDR1 SGHTA and CDR2 FQGNSA. CDR3 length: 16 amino acids. The CDR3 is CASSSDSVATNEKLFF. CDR3 bases: TGTGCCAGCAGCTCGGACAGCGTCGCAACTAATGAAAAACTGTTTTTT.

The rearrangement links TRBV5-6 to TRBJ2-3; tentative D call: TRBD1 (5 bases). Germline V lookup: CDR1 SGHDT, CDR2 YYEEEE. The CDR3 covers 13 residues. Trimming took 4 bases from V and 4 from J, leaving 10 bases between them. The CDR3 spells CASSTQGSDTQYF. In DNA, the CDR3 is TGTGCCAGCAGCACCCAGGGATCAGATACGCAGTATTTT.

This clone was picked up one time. One junction end does not reproduce the germline sequence, and a read error may be involved. The chain combines TRBV30 with TRBJ2-7, with a tentative D call TRBD2 (6 bases). The germline V gene has CDR1 GTSNPN and CDR2 SVGIG (reference sequence). The CDR3 has 15 residues. The CDR3 DNA reads TGTGTCTGGAGTGTACCGGCTAGCGTTTCCTACGAGCAGTACTTC. Its translation: CVWSVPASVSYEQYF.

The chain combines TRBV19 with TRBJ1-2; no definite D call. The ends were cut back, 3 bases at V and 4 bases at J, with 12 bases in the middle. Germline V gene data show CDR1 as LNHDA and CDR2 as SQIVND (reference sequence). The CDR3 extends over 14 amino acids. The CDR3 DNA is TGTGCCAGTAGTATTGAGACTGCCTCCTATGGCTACACCTTC. Protein product: CASSIETASYGYTF.

V is TRBV11-3 and J is TRBJ1-2; D gene uncertain. Germline V gene lookup returns CDR1 SGHNT and CDR2 YENEEA. Trimming removed 0 bases at V and 3 bases at J, with 14 bases between. The CDR3 runs 16 residues. The CDR3 reads CASSLDPSLRDYGYTF. CDR3 nucleotides: TGTGCCAGCAGCTTAGATCCCAGTTTGAGGGACTATGGCTACACCTTC.

The V and J genes are TRBV9 and TRBJ1-4; 7 bases are shared with TRBD1. This CDR3 comprises 14 residues. Germline V gene lookup returns CDR1 SGDLS and CDR2 YYNGEE. V trimming: 4 bases; J trimming: 4 bases; junction bases outside the gene matches: 4. CDR3 bases: TGTGCCAGCAGCCCAGGGACAGTTAATGAAAAACTGTTTTTT. Protein product: CASSPGTVNEKLFF.

Regarding this clone: Other DNA sequences from this sample encode an identical CDR3 as well. The genes are TRBV7-9 and TRBJ1-1; D not certain. The germline V and J ends were trimmed by 1 base and 5 bases, with 5 bases remaining between them. Germline lookup yields CDR1 SEHNR and CDR2 FQNEAQ (reference sequence). The CDR3 has 12 residues. The CDR3 loop reads CASSLGRTEAFF. The CDR3 DNA is TGTGCCAGCAGCTTAGGCCGGACTGAAGCTTTCTTT. The entire variable domain, with the rest obtained from reference TRBV7-9 and TRBJ1-1, is as follows: DTGVSQNPRHKITKRGQNVTFRCDPISEHNRLYWYRQTLGQGPEFLTYFQNEAQLEKSRLLSDRFSAERPKGSFSTLEIQRTEQGDSAMYLCASSLGRTEAFFGQGTRLTVV.

The chain links TRBV9 to TRBJ2-1; D may be TRBD1 (6 bases). The CDR3 sequence is 16 residues long. Trimming shortened V by 4 bases and J by 8 bases, and 22 bases separated the two germline ends. Germline V gene data show CDR1 as SGDLS and CDR2 as YYNGEE. The CDR3 sequence: CASSPSGTTYPHEQFF. The DNA of the CDR3 is TGTGCCAGCAGCCCCTCCGGGACAACCTACCCCCATGAGCAGTTCTTC.

The rearrangement joins TRBV9 to TRBJ2-7; 7 bases map to TRBD1. J lost 3 bases, V lost 0 bases, and 6 bases had no gene match. The CDR3 extends over 15 amino acids. Germline V CDR1 and CDR2: SGDLS, YYNGEE. CDR3 region: CASSVGGDSHYEQYF. CDR3 bases: TGTGCCAGCAGCGTAGGAGGGGACAGCCACTACGAGCAGTACTTC.

The rearrangement joins TRBV29-1 to TRBJ1-2, with TRBD1 identical over 8 bases. Unmatched junction bases numbered 3, after V lost 7 bases and J lost 5 bases. There are 11 residues in the CDR3. Germline-derived CDR1 and CDR2 are SQVTM and ANQGSEA. The CDR3 DNA sequence: TGCAGCGGCGGACAGGGTTATGGCTACACCTTC. It translates to CSGGQGYGYTF.

This chain links TRBV4-2 with TRBJ2-1; 12 bases agree with TRBD2. Germline V gives CDR1 LGHNA, CDR2 YNFKEQ. The CDR3 length is 18 residues. The V segment lost 0 bases and the J segment 6 bases; nucleotides outside the gene matches: 9. The CDR3 nucleotides read TGTGCCAGCAGCCAAGACCCTAGCGGGGGGGCCGATGGCAATGAGCAGTTCTTC. This translates into CASSQDPSGGADGNEQFF.

The chain uses TRBV6-7 and TRBJ2-7; 7 bases line up with TRBD2. TRBV6-7 is reported as an ORF; its role is uncertain. V shed 1 base and J 12 bases; nucleotides not matched to a gene: 18. The CDR3 has 16 amino acids. CDR3 DNA: TGTGCCAGCAGTTACTTCGGGGGGAGGGAGGATCCCTTTTTGTACTTC. Translation: CASSYFGGREDPFLYF.

The rearrangement joins TRBV11-2 to TRBJ2-1, with 7 bases identical to TRBD2. The CDR3 totals 16 residues. Germline values: CDR1 SGHAT, CDR2 FQNNGV. Losses at the gene ends were 1 base for V and 6 bases for J; bases not matched to a gene: 9. The CDR3 loop is CASSLGLGRVPNEQFF. The CDR3 DNA is TGTGCCAGCAGCTTAGGATTGGGGAGGGTTCCCAATGAGCAGTTCTTC. The variable domain in full, completed from reference TRBV11-2 and TRBJ2-1, reads EAGVAQSPRYKIIEKRQSVAFWCNPISGHATLYWYQQILGQGPKLLIQFQNNGVVDDSQLPKDRFSAERLKGVDSTLKIQPAKLEDSAVYLCASSLGLGRVPNEQFFGPGTRLTVL.

The chain has TRBV19 and TRBJ2-7; 7 bases match TRBD1. V was pared by 2 bases and J by 5 bases, with 6 bases of the junction left unmatched. Germline V gene data show CDR1 as LNHDA and CDR2 as SQIVND (reference sequence). This CDR3 contains 14 residues. The CDR3 loop reads CASSITGVSHEQYF. CDR3 coding DNA: TGTGCCAGTAGTATAACAGGGGTTTCCCACGAGCAGTACTTC.

The J gene is TRBJ2-7, the V gene TRBV28; D is perhaps TRBD1 (6 bases). The CDR3 totals 13 residues. The germline gives CDR1 MDHEN, CDR2 SYDVKM. Trimming took off 4 bases at V and 11 bases at J, with 18 bases between the two ends. Here the CDR3 DNA reads TGTGCCAGCAGTTCAATAATGGGGGCAGGCGAGTACTTC. Amino acids: CASSSIMGAGEYF.

The chain recombines TRBV5-1 with TRBJ2-3, with 7 bases identical to TRBD2. Losses at the gene ends were 1 base for V and 6 bases for J; bases not matched to a gene: 8. Germline V lookup: CDR1 SGHRS, CDR2 YFSETQ. This CDR3 has 15 residues. The CDR3 loop reads CASSLYGGLTDTQYF. CDR3 sequence (DNA): TGCGCCAGCAGCTTGTACGGGGGGTTAACCGATACGCAGTATTTT.

The chain couples TRBV25-1 to TRBJ1-6, with 7 positions matching TRBD1. Germline lookup yields CDR1 MGHDK and CDR2 SYGVNS. The CDR3 has 15 residues. V dropped 6 bases and J dropped 0; count of bases not matched to a gene: 2. CDR3 region: CASRGDSSYNSPLHF. The DNA of the CDR3 is TGTGCCAGCAGGGGGGACAGCTCCTATAATTCACCCCTCCACTTT.

The chain has TRBV5-4 and TRBJ1-4; 8 nucleotides align to TRBD1. The CDR3 is made up of 14 amino acids. Germline CDR1 is SGHNT and CDR2 is YYREEE (reference sequence). V lost 3 bases and J lost 7; bases outside the gene matches: 5. The CDR3 loop is CASSSGGRGEKLFF. CDR3 nucleotides: TGTGCCAGCAGCTCAGGGGGCAGGGGTGAAAAACTGTTTTTT. The full variable domain, its missing parts supplied by reference TRBV5-4 and TRBJ1-4, is ETGVTQSPTHLIKTRGQQVTLRCSSQSGHNTVSWYQQALGQGPQFIFQYYREEENGRGNFPPRFSGLQFPNYSSELNVNALELDDSALYLCASSSGGRGEKLFFGSGTQLSVL.

This clone was seen a few times. The chain recombines TRBV7-9 with TRBJ1-4; the D gene is possibly TRBD1 (5 bases). Deletions cut 2 bases from V and 4 bases from J, with 20 bases between. In germline, CDR1 is SEHNR, CDR2 FQNEAQ (reference sequence). The CDR3 length is 18 residues. The CDR3 region has the DNA TGTGCCAGCAGCTTATGGGGCGGGGCCGAAGAAAGTAATGAAAAACTGTTTTTT. The encoded protein is CASSLWGGAEESNEKLFF.

This clone has a handful of counts. This chain connects TRBV5-1 to TRBJ1-2; 8 bases agree with TRBD1. V trimming: 5 bases; J trimming: 9 bases; junction bases outside the gene matches: 18. CDR1 is SGHRS, CDR2 YFSETQ, per germline. The CDR3 has 16 amino acids. The CDR3 is CASSYRTTDRGASYTF. The CDR3 DNA reads TGCGCCAGCAGTTACCGTACTACAGACAGGGGCGCGAGCTACACCTTC.